A selection of T cell receptor beta chains follows, all from one sample in a study of shared clonotypes between healthy human individuals. The table came from immunoSEQ multiplex PCR; TCRdb's copy has only in-frame clones and leaves some out. This table has 600,000 to 800,000 clones, roughly two thirds appearing once. Sequenced: memory CD4+ T cells sorted from blood. The source of these receptors is a woman in her 30s in good health. Each CDR3 is given with its conserved first and last residue. A D gene is named only where the DNA matches it firmly. Clone size is given for some rows only: seen once, a few or many times, or a class if the clone is expanded.

V	size	D	J	DNA	CDR3
TRBV28	-	-	TRBJ1-2	TGTGCCAGCAGGAGGGAGGAAGGCTACACCTTC	CASRREEGYTF
TRBV28	-	-	TRBJ2-1	TGTGCCAGTAACAGGGCCTACAATGAGCAGTTCTTC	CASNRAYNEQFF
TRBV10-3	-	TRBD1	TRBJ1-1	TGTGCCATCAGGGACAGGGTGGGGAACACTGAAGCTTTCTTT	CAIRDRVGNTEAFF
TRBV2	-	-	TRBJ1-2	TGTGCCAGCAGTTTACAACGGACAGACGGTAGGGGCTACACCTTC	CASSLQRTDGRGYTF
TRBV4-2	once	-	TRBJ2-5	TGTGCCAGCAGCCAAGAGGAACGAGCAAACCGAGCCCAGTACTTC	CASSQEERANRAQYF
TRBV27	-	TRBD1	TRBJ2-3	TGTGCCAGCAGCGAAGAGGGACAGGGGGTCACAGATACGCAGTATTTT	CASSEEGQGVTDTQYF
TRBV19	few	-	TRBJ2-3	TGTGCCAGTAGTATGGGCATAGGAGATACGCAGTATTTT	CASSMGIGDTQYF
TRBV14	few	-	TRBJ1-2	TGTGCCAGCAGCCGAATGGGGAGCTATGGCTACACCTTC	CASSRMGSYGYTF
TRBV18	-	-	TRBJ2-3	TGTGCCAGCTCACCGGATTCAGATACGCAGTATTTT	CASSPDSDTQYF
TRBV2	-	TRBD2	TRBJ2-7	TGTGCCAGTAAGAGGGCTAGCGGGAGTTCAGACGAGCAGTACTTC	CASKRASGSSDEQYF